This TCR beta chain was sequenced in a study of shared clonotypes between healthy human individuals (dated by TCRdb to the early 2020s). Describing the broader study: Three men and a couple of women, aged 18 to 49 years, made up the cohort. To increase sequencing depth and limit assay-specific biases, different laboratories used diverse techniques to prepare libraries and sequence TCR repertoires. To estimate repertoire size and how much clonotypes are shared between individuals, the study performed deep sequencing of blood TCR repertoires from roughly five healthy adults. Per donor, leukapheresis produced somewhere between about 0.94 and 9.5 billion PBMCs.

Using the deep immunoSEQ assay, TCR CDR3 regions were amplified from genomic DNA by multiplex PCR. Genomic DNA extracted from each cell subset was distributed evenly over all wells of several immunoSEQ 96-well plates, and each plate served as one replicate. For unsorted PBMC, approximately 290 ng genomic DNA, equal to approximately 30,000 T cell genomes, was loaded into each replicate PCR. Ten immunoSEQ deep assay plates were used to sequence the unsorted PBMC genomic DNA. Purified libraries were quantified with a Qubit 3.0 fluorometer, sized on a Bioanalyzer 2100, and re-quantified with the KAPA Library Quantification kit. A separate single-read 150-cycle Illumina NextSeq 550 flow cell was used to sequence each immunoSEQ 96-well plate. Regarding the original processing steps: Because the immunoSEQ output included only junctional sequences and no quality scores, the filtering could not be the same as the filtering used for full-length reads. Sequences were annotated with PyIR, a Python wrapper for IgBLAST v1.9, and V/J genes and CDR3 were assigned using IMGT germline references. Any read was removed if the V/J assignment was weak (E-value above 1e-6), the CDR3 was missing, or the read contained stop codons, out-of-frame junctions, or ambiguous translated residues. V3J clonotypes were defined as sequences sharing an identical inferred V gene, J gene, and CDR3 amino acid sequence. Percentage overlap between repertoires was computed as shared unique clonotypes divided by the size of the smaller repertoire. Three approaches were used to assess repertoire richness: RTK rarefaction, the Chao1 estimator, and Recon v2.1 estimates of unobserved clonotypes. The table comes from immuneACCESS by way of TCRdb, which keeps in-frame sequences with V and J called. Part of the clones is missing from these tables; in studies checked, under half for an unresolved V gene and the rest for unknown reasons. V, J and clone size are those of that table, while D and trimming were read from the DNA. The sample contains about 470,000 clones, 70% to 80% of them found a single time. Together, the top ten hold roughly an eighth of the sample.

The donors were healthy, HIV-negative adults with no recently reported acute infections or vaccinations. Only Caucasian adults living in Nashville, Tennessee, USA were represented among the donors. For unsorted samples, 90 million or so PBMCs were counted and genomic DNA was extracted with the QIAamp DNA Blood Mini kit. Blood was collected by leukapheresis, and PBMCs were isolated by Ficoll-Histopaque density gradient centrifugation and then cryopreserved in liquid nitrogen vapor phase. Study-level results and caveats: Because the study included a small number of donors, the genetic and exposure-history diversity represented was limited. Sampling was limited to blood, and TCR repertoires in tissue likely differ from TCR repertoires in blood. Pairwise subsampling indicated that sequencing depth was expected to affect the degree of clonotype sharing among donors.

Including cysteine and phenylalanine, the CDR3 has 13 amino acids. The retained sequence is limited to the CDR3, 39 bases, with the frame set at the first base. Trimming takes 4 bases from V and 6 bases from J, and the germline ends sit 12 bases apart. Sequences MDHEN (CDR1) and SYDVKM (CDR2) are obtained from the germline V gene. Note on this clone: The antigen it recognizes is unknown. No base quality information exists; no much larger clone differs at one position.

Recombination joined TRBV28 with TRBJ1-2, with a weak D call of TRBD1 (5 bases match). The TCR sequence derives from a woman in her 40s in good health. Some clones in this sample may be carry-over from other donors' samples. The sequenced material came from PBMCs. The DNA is TGTGCCAGCAGTTCTCAGGGTAGCCATGGCTACACCTTC. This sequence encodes CASSSQGSHGYTF.